What follows is one T cell receptor beta chain and its context. The source of the sample is a study of blood T cell repertoires in COVID-19. On the study more broadly: Spain, Italy and the United States supplied samples that represented acute and convalescent COVID-19. PBMCs, B-cell-depleted T cells, or T cells were the source of the cDNA or gDNA that made up the material.

Original analysis: Amplified reference gene primers provided the basis for estimating nucleated cell counts. The data were produced by immunoSEQ multiplex PCR, yet TCRdb's version contains in-frame clones alone and is incomplete. That table is the source of V, J and clone size, and D and trimming were worked out from the DNA. This sample yields approximately 72,000 clones, of which around 90% are seen a single time; roughly 30% belongs to the top ten. Specimen: peripheral blood. The TCR originated in a man aged 50 or older with acute or convalescent COVID-19.

The CDR3 nucleotides read TGCAGCGTTGAAGATCGCGGTGTAGCTCTTGGTAGGAATGAGCAGTTCTTC. Translated, it gives CSVEDRGVALGRNEQFF. V gene TRBV29-1 combines with J gene TRBJ2-1; D is ambiguous. The CDR3 runs to 17 residues. CDR1 and CDR2 from the germline V gene are SQVTM and ANQGSEA. V lost 0 bases to trimming and J lost 7 bases, with 22 bases between them.